These 30 T cell receptor beta chains came from one sample sequenced in a study of T cells in Graves' hyperthyroidism and ophthalmopathy (dated 2019 in TCRdb). Libraries were built with multiplex PCR. Sequencing instrument: Illumina HiSeq 2000. Amplification of TCR beta CDR3 regions was carried out from RNA transcripts. A first-round RT-PCR of the TCR CDR3 used the HTBI primer set with the Qiagen OneStep RT-PCR kit. TCRdb reprocessed the public reads (quality trimming at Q25 with fastp, clone calling with MiXCR) and kept in-frame beta chains. A single entry per CDR3 protein holds the most common genes and DNA from its merged rows. This sample holds about 420,000 distinct CDR3 sequences; less than 20% were observed only once. The ten largest clones take up around 7.7% of the sample. The sequenced material came from blood. Source of these receptors: a woman younger than 35 with Graves' hyperthyroidism.

In its sample, this clonotype was seen many times. The J gene is TRBJ1-2, the V gene TRBV5-1; no reliable D call. The V gene lost 7 bases and the J gene lost 7 bases, with 17 bases spanning the gap. The V gene's germline CDR1 is SGHRS and CDR2 YFSETQ. The CDR3 sequence is 13 residues long. CDR3 amino acids: CASGRQGVSGYTF. The CDR3 DNA follows: TGCGCCAGCGGTCGACAAGGAGTTAGTGGCTACACCTTC.

Points on this clonotype: The junction shows a germline mismatch at one end, possibly a read error. The CDR3 is CASSATSGSTNTQYF. The CDR3 region has the DNA TGTGCCAGCAGCGCGACTAGCGGGAGCACAAATACGCAGTATTTT. The genes are TRBV6-4 and TRBJ2-3; the match to TRBD2 covers 12 bases. The length of the CDR3 is 15 residues. Per germline, CDR1 MRHNA and CDR2 SNTAGT.

This clonotype was counted a few times. The CDR3 coding sequence is TGTGCCAGCACCGATAGGACTAGCGAGAACACCGGGGAGCTGTTTTTT. Amino acid sequence: CASTDRTSENTGELFF. The chain has TRBV6-1 and TRBJ2-2; 9 nucleotides match TRBD2. This CDR3 comprises 16 residues. Germline CDR1 and CDR2: MNHNS and SASEGT. Trimming cost V 7 bases and J 1 base; bases outside gene matches: 7.

Many counts were recorded for this clonotype. V usage is TRBV2 and J usage is TRBJ2-7, with 7 bases identical to TRBD1. Germline V gene lookup returns CDR1 SNHLY and CDR2 FYNNEI. After removal of 4 bases from V and 4 bases from J, the junction contained 10 bases not matched to a gene. This CDR3 has 15 residues. CDR3 coding DNA: TGTGCCAGCAGTGGAGGCATAGGGACAGAATACGAGCAGTACTTC. It yields the protein CASSGGIGTEYEQYF.

The sample holds many counts of this clonotype. The chain links TRBV7-8 to TRBJ2-4; TRBD2 agrees at 10 bases. CDR1 is SGHVS, CDR2 FQNEAQ, per germline. The J segment lost 1 base and the V segment lost 5 bases, leaving 8 bases of the junction unmatched. The CDR3 runs to 17 residues. The CDR3 spells CASSPQRGGIAKNIQYF. CDR3 nucleotides: TGTGCCAGCAGCCCCCAGCGGGGGGGAATCGCCAAAAACATTCAGTACTTC.

This clonotype has ten or more counts. J is TRBJ1-2 and V is TRBV20-1, with 9 bases fitting TRBD1. J gave up 8 bases and V 6 bases, and 13 bases lay outside the gene matches. This CDR3 is built from 14 residues. Per germline, CDR1 DFQATT and CDR2 SNEGSKA (reference sequence). The CDR3 region is CSAEAGTGLAGYTF. The CDR3 DNA reads TGCAGTGCAGAAGCCGGGACAGGGTTAGCCGGCTACACCTTC.

J is TRBJ1-2 and V is TRBV20-1, with TRBD1 matching over 9 bases. The CDR3 loop spans 14 amino acids. Unmatched junction bases numbered 4, after V lost 1 base and J lost 4 bases. In germline, CDR1 is DFQATT, CDR2 SNEGSKA (reference sequence). CDR3 coding DNA: TGCAGTGCTAGAGCCGGGACAGGGCGCTATGGCTACACCTTC. Its translation: CSARAGTGRYGYTF.

The chain has TRBV7-2 and TRBJ1-1; a weak D match, TRBD1 (6 bases). CDR3 length equals 15 residues. Trimming cost V 0 bases and J 1 base, with 9 bases left between them. CDR1 SGHTA and CDR2 FQGNSA come from the germline V gene. The CDR3 loop reads CASSLAEGGNTEAFF. For the CDR3, the DNA is TGTGCCAGCAGCTTAGCGGAAGGGGGGAACACTGAAGCTTTCTTT.

This clonotype was detected many times. The CDR3 DNA sequence: TGTGCCAGCAGTTTAATCCCTTTGCTGGGGTCAGCTAAAGGTCAGCCCCAGCATTTT. This codes for CASSLIPLLGSAKGQPQHF. The rearrangement links TRBV27 to TRBJ1-5; no definite D call. Between the trimmed V and J ends, which lost 2 bases and 6 bases, there was a span of 26 bases. The CDR3 runs to 19 residues. Germline V gives CDR1 MNHEY, CDR2 SMNVEV (reference sequence).

This clonotype was picked up many times. This chain uses TRBV6-2 or TRBV6-3 with TRBJ2-7; 10 nucleotides agree with TRBD2. The CDR3 loop spans 13 amino acids. V gave up 10 bases and J gave up 2 bases; unmatched junction bases: 5. The V gene's germline CDR1 is MNHEY and CDR2 SVGEGT. The CDR3 coding sequence is TGTGCCATCCGAGCGGGAGGGACCTACGAGCAGTACTTC. It is translated as CAIRAGGTYEQYF.

This clonotype was recorded at least ten times. The rearrangement joins TRBV7-2 to TRBJ1-3; a possible D gene is TRBD1 (5 bases). The CDR3 loop spans 15 amino acids. Germline CDR1 SGHTA, CDR2 FQGNSA. V was shortened by 4 bases and J by 4 bases, with 14 bases between the two germline ends. CDR3 region: CASSSRQGSGNTIYF. Written as DNA, the CDR3 is TGTGCCAGCAGCTCACGGCAGGGTTCCGGAAACACCATATATTTT.

The V gene is TRBV10-3, the J gene TRBJ2-3; D call uncertain. Germline CDR1 reads ENHRY; CDR2 reads SYGVKD. V lost 0 bases to trimming and J lost 2 bases, with 6 bases between them. This CDR3 is built from 14 residues. This chain's CDR3 is CAISESTDTDTQYF. The CDR3 DNA reads TGTGCCATCAGTGAGTCCACAGACACAGATACGCAGTATTTT.

This clonotype was observed many times. The chain links TRBV30 to TRBJ1-5, with 8 bases matching TRBD1. Germline V lookup: CDR1 GTSNPN, CDR2 SVGIG (reference sequence). V lost 8 bases to trimming and J lost 1 base; unmatched junction nucleotides: 10. The CDR3 loop spans 15 amino acids. In DNA form, the CDR3 reads TGTGCCAGTACAGGGGGAGTCTACAGCAATCAGCCCCAGCATTTT. It encodes CASTGGVYSNQPQHF.

This clonotype appeared many times. The rearrangement links TRBV6-6 to TRBJ2-7, with D perhaps assigned TRBD1 or TRBD2 (5 bases each). CDR1 is MNHNY and CDR2 is SVGAGI in the germline V gene (reference sequence). The CDR3 covers 15 residues. The V end lost 2 bases, the J end lost 5 bases, and 16 bases lay between the germline ends. The CDR3 loop reads CASSYAPGPGHEQYF. The DNA of the CDR3 is TGTGCCAGCAGTTACGCCCCGGGTCCGGGACACGAGCAGTACTTC.

The CDR3 loop reads CASSLTSGTSGGPQYF. In DNA form, the CDR3 reads TGCGCCAGCAGCTTGACTAGCGGGACTAGCGGGGGACCGCAGTATTTT. This chain uses TRBV5-1 with TRBJ2-3; 14 positions agree with TRBD2. Germline V gives CDR1 SGHRS, CDR2 YFSETQ. This CDR3 is built from 16 residues. V lost 1 base to trimming and J lost 10 bases; unmatched junction nucleotides: 8. The whole variable domain, remainder taken from reference TRBV5-1 and TRBJ2-3, is KAGVTQTPRYLIKTRGQQVTLSCSPISGHRSVSWYQQTPGQGLQFLFEYFSETQRNKGNFPGRFSGRQFSNSRSEMNVSTLELGDSALYLCASSLTSGTSGGPQYFGPGTRLTVL.

This clonotype came up many times. V and J are TRBV3-1 and TRBJ1-6; D not certain. With 3 bases removed from V and 9 bases from J, the gap between germline ends came to 18 bases. CDR1 and CDR2 (germline): LGHDT, YNNKEL (reference sequence). The CDR3 is made up of 16 amino acids. As DNA, the CDR3 is TGTGCCAGCAGCCATAGAATAGCGGCGGTCGGTTCACCCCTCCACTTT. Amino acids: CASSHRIAAVGSPLHF. Combining the CDR3 with reference TRBV3-1 and TRBJ1-6 gives the whole variable domain DTAVSQTPKYLVTQMGNDKSIKCEQNLGHDTMYWYKQDSKKFLKIMFSYNNKELIINETVPNRFSPKSPDKAHLNLHINSLELGDSAVYFCASSHRIAAVGSPLHFGNGTRLTVT.

This clonotype was seen a few times. The chain has TRBV5-1 and TRBJ1-6, with D perhaps matching TRBD1 (5 bases). Trimming took 7 bases from V and 6 from J, leaving 11 bases between them. The V gene's germline CDR1 is SGHRS and CDR2 YFSETQ. This CDR3 spans 13 amino acids. Here the CDR3 reads CASRLGTNSPLHF. As DNA, the CDR3 is TGCGCCAGCCGCCTCGGGACTAATTCACCCCTCCACTTT.

On this clonotype: This may be a read error: a much more frequent sequence differs by one nucleotide. The chain has TRBV20-1 and TRBJ1-6, with 10 bases aligning to TRBD1. The germline V gene has CDR1 DFQATT and CDR2 SNEGSKA (reference sequence). The CDR3 covers 15 residues. Germline trimming cut 7 bases from V and 8 bases from J; bases unmatched to any gene: 11. DNA of the CDR3: TGCAGTGTTAGGGAGCCGGGACAGGGGCATTCACCCCTCCACTTT. Translated: CSVREPGQGHSPLHF.

This chain uses TRBV3-1 with TRBJ1-1; maybe TRBD1 (5 bases). Between the trimmed V and J ends, which lost 6 bases and 4 bases, there was a span of 12 bases. The length of the CDR3 is 13 residues. The germline CDR1 and CDR2 sequences are LGHDT and YNNKEL (reference sequence). CDR3 sequence (DNA): TGTGCCAGCAGTGACGGGGCGCCCACTGAAGCTTTCTTT. Translated: CASSDGAPTEAFF.

The chain uses TRBV5-8 and TRBJ2-3; 9 bases align to TRBD2. V lost 7 bases, J lost 4 bases, and 10 bases stayed unmatched. The germline gives CDR1 SGHTS, CDR2 YDEGEE. The CDR3 length is 15 residues. CDR3 bases: TGTGCCAGCCGGACGAAGCGGGAGGCACCAGATACGCAGTATTTT. Residues: CASRTKREAPDTQYF.

The sample holds many counts of this clonotype. The chain joins TRBV2 to TRBJ2-7, with unresolved D. The V gene lost 3 bases and the J gene lost 6 bases, with 6 bases spanning the gap. This CDR3 is 11 amino acids long. Germline loops: CDR1 SNHLY, CDR2 FYNNEI. In nucleotides, the CDR3 is TGTGCCAGCAGTGAGAATGGCGAGCAGTACTTC. It is translated as CASSENGEQYF.

A remark on this clonotype: The conserved phenylalanine or tryptophan is not found at the CDR3 terminus, so this likely reflects a read error. V is TRBV12-3 or TRBV12-4 and J is TRBJ2-5; 12 bases fit TRBD2. Trimming took 2 bases from V and 4 from J; bases not matched to a gene: 8. CDR3 length: 17 residues. The CDR3 nucleotides are TGTGCCAGCAGTTTAAGTAGACTAGCGGGGGTCCTAGAGACCCAGTACTCC. Translating gives CASSLSRLAGVLETQYS.

This clonotype was detected ten times or more. The chain links TRBV6-1 to TRBJ2-7; D not resolved. This CDR3 has 17 residues. The V gene's germline CDR1 is MNHNS and CDR2 SASEGT. The V gene lost 6 bases and the J gene lost 0 bases, with 21 bases spanning the gap. The CDR3 DNA sequence: TGTGCCAGCAGCCATCTAAACCTTTTAAAGGGCTCCTACGAGCAGTACTTC. Encoded protein: CASSHLNLLKGSYEQYF.

This clonotype came up many times. This CDR3 is CASSPGQKPDNGYTF. CDR3 in DNA: TGCGCCAGCAGCCCGGGACAGAAACCAGACAATGGCTACACCTTC. The genes are TRBV5-1 and TRBJ1-2; 7 bases agree with TRBD1. The germline V gene encodes CDR1 SGHRS and CDR2 YFSETQ. V shed 4 bases and J 6 bases; nucleotides not matched to a gene: 12. The CDR3 contains 15 residues.

This clonotype was observed at least ten times. This may arise from a read error, as a much more abundant clone is one base away. The gene calls are TRBV13 and TRBJ1-1; D not resolved. The CDR3 has 12 residues. Trimming pared 5 bases from V and 4 bases from J, leaving 8 bases between. Germline-derived CDR1 and CDR2 are PRHDT and FYEKMQ (reference sequence). CDR3 sequence reads: CASSRPGTEAFF. In DNA form, the CDR3 reads TGTGCCAGCAGCCGACCGGGCACTGAAGCTTTCTTT.

The V call is TRBV12-3 or TRBV12-4, the J call TRBJ1-4; perhaps TRBD1 as D (5 bases). V was pared by 5 bases and J by 7 bases, with 14 bases between. This CDR3 has 14 amino acids. CDR3 sequence (DNA): TGTGCCAGCAGTGTCGACAGCTCCTCTGAAAAACTGTTTTTT. Its translation: CASSVDSSSEKLFF.

This clonotype showed up many times. The gene calls are TRBV11-2 and TRBJ2-3, with 8 positions matching TRBD2. After removal of 2 bases from V and 6 bases from J, the junction contained 10 bases not matched to a gene. The germline CDR1 and CDR2 sequences are SGHAT and FQNNGV. This CDR3 region has 16 residues. CDR3 in amino acids: CASSLISGSPGDTQYF. CDR3 DNA: TGTGCCAGCAGCTTAATAAGCGGGAGCCCCGGGGATACGCAGTATTTT.

This clonotype was detected ten times or more. This chain uses TRBV2 with TRBJ2-2; D unresolved. Per the germline V gene, CDR1 is SNHLY and CDR2 is FYNNEI. The CDR3 runs to 15 residues. V was trimmed by 3 bases and J by 0 bases, leaving 8 bases between them. The CDR3 DNA follows: TGTGCCAGCAGTGATATGGTTCCGAACACCGGGGAGCTGTTTTTT. Protein: CASSDMVPNTGELFF.

This clonotype was seen at least ten times. V is TRBV7-9 and J is TRBJ2-5; D call uncertain. In germline, CDR1 is SEHNR, CDR2 FQNEAQ (reference sequence). The V end was cut by 5 bases, the J end by 2 bases, with 9 bases between. The CDR3 contains 13 residues. CDR3 DNA sequence: TGTGCCAGCAGCCCCCCCCATCAAGAGACCCAGTACTTC. Translated, it gives CASSPPHQETQYF.

J is TRBJ2-1 and V is TRBV27, with TRBD2 matching over 12 bases. After removal of 5 bases from V and 3 bases from J, the junction contained 8 bases not matched to a gene. This CDR3 is 17 amino acids long. The germline V gene has CDR1 MNHEY and CDR2 SMNVEV (reference sequence). CDR3 in DNA: TGTGCCAGCAGTCCGTTCCCGGGACTAGCGGGCTACAATGAGCAGTTCTTC. Amino acids: CASSPFPGLAGYNEQFF.